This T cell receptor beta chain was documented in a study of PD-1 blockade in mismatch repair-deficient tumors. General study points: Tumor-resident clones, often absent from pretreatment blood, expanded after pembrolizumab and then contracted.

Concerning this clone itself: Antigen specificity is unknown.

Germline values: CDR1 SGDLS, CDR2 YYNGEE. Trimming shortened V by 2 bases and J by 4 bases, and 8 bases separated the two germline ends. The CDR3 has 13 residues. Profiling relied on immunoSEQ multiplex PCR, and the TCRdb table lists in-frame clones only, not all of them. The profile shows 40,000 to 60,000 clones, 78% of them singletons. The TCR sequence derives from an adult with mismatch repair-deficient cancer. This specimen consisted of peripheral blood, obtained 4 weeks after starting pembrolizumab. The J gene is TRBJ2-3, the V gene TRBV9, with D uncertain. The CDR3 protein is CASSVQVSDTQYF. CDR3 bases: TGTGCCAGCAGCGTTCAGGTTTCAGATACGCAGTATTTT.